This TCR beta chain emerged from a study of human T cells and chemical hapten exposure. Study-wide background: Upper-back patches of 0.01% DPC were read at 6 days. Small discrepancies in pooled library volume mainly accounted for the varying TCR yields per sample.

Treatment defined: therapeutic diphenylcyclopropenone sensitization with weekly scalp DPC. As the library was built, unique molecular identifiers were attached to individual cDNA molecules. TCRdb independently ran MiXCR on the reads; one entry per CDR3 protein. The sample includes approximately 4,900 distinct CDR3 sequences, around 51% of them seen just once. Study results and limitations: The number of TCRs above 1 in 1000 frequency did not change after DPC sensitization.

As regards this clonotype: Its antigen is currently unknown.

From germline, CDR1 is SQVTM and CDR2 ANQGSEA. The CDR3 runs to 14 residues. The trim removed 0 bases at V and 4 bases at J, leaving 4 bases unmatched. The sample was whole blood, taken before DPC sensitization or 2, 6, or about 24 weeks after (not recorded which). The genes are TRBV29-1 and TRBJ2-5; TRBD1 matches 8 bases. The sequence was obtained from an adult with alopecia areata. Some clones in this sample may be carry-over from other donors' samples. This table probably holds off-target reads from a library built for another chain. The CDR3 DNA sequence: TGCAGCGTTGAAGACCGCAGGGGGCCAGAGACCCAGTACTTC. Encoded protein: CSVEDRRGPETQYF.